The entry that follows covers one T cell receptor (beta chain) sequence. Its antigen is undetermined. J was trimmed by 7 bases and V by 6 bases; bases with no gene match: 24. The CDR3 totals 19 residues. The germline V gene encodes CDR1 ENHRY and CDR2 SYGVKD. Profiled with immunoSEQ multiplex PCR; TCRdb holds only in-frame clones, not every one. The sample comprises about 17,000 clones, roughly 65% of which are singletons, and about 2.7% rests with the top ten. These data are taken from a study of PD-1 blockade in classical Hodgkin lymphoma. Overall study results and limits: Why repertoires differed is undefined; disease activity or prior therapy possibly contributed.

As to time point: cycle 4 day 1 (C4D1), after more than five weeks of nivolumab. After autologous stem cell transplantation all patients relapsed, and prior brentuximab vedotin exposure differed between cohorts. It was by magnetic negative selection that CD4+ T cells were purified from thawed PBMCs. Classification of best responses gave complete response, partial response or progressive disease. This specimen consisted of CD4+ T cells from blood, obtained before the fourth cycle of nivolumab. The chain has TRBV10-3 and TRBJ1-2; 9 positions match TRBD1. The TCR sequence derives from a human donor with classical Hodgkin lymphoma. The CDR3 loop is CAISARLRTGVEIVRGYTF. DNA of the CDR3: TGTGCCATCAGCGCCCGCCTTAGGACAGGGGTTGAGATTGTTCGTGGCTACACCTTC.